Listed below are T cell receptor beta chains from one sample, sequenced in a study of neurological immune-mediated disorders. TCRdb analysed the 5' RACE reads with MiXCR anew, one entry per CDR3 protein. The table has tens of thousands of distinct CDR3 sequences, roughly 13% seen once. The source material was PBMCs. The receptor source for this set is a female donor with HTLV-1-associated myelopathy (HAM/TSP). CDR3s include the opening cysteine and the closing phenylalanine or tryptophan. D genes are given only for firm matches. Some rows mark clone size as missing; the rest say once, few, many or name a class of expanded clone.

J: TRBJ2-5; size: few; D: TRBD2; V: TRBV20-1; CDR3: CSARARLAGDQETQYF; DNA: TGCAGTGCTAGAGCCCGACTAGCGGGAGACCAAGAGACCCAGTACTTC
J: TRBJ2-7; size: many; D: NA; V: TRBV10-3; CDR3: CAISGDFYEQYF; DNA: TGTGCCATCAGCGGGGACTTTTACGAGCAGTACTTC
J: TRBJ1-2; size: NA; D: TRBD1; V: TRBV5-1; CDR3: CASSKNRGSNYGYTF; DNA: TGCGCCAGCAGCAAAAACAGGGGGAGTAACTATGGCTACACCTTC
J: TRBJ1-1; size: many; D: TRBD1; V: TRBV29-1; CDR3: CSAEAQGVQNTEAFF; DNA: TGCAGCGCCGAGGCACAGGGGGTTCAGAACACTGAAGCTTTCTTT
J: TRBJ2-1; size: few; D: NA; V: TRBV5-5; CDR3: CASSQVKVYNEQFF; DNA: TGTGCCAGCAGCCAAGTGAAGGTATACAATGAGCAGTTCTTC
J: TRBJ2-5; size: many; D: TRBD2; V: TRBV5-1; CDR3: CASSLHGGAGETQYF; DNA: TGCGCCAGCAGCTTGCACGGGGGGGCCGGAGAGACCCAGTACTTC
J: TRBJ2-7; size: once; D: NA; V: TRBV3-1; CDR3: CASSQDGPGSFYEQYF; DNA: TGTGCCAGCAGCCAAGATGGTCCGGGTAGCTTCTACGAGCAGTACTTC
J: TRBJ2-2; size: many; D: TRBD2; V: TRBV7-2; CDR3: CASSFIGGAYTGELFF; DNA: TGTGCCAGCAGCTTTATCGGGGGGGCGTACACCGGGGAGCTGTTTTTT
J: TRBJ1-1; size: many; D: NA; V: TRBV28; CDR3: CASSIGTANTEAFF; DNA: TGTGCCAGCAGCATAGGGACCGCGAACACTGAAGCTTTCTTT
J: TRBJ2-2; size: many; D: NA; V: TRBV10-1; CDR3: CASSEPHTGELFF; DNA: TGCGCCAGCAGTGAACCTCACACCGGGGAGCTGTTTTTT
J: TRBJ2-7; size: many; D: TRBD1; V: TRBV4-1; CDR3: CASSQDRDREYEQYF; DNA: TGCGCCAGCAGCCAAGACCGGGACAGGGAGTACGAGCAGTACTTC
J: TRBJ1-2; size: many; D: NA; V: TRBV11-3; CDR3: CASSSHRRAGVGYTF; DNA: TGTGCCAGCAGCTCCCACCGGCGGGCCGGGGTTGGCTACACCTTC
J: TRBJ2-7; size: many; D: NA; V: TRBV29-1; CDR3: CSVAVLGRNEQYF; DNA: TGCAGCGTTGCAGTTCTAGGCAGGAACGAGCAGTACTTC
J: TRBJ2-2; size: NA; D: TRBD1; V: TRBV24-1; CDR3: CARVDRDSTGELFF; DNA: TGTGCCAGGGTGGACAGGGATAGCACCGGGGAGCTGTTTTTT
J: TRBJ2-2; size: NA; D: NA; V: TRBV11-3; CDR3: CASSFKRGKNTGELFF; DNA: TGTGCCAGCAGCTTTAAAAGGGGGAAGAACACCGGGGAGCTGTTTTTT
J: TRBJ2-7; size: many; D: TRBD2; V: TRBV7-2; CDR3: CASSSGTSGGAGEQYF; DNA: TGTGCCAGCAGCTCCGGGACTAGCGGGGGGGCGGGGGAGCAGTACTTC
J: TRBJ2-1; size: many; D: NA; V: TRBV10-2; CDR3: CASSLDSDPYNEQFF; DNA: TGCGCCAGCAGCCTGGACAGCGACCCCTACAATGAGCAGTTCTTC
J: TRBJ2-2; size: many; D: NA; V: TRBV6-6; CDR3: CASSQQGTGELFF; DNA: TGTGCCAGCAGTCAACAGGGCACCGGGGAGCTGTTTTTT
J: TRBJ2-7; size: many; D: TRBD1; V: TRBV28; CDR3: CASRRTGYEQYF; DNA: TGTGCCAGCAGACGGACAGGGTACGAGCAGTACTTC
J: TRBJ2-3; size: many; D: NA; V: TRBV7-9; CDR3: CASSLGGYRDTQYF; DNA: TGTGCCAGCAGCTTAGGGGGGTACAGAGATACGCAGTATTTT
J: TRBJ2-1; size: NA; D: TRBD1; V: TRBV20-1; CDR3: CSARTDRGNSYNEQFF; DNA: TGCAGTGCTAGGACCGACAGGGGGAATTCCTACAATGAGCAGTTCTTC
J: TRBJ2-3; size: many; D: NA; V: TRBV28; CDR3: CAISFGDTQYF; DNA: TGTGCCATCTCTTTCGGAGATACGCAGTATTTT
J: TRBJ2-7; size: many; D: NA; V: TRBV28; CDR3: CASSPSAASYEQYF; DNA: TGTGCCAGCAGCCCAAGCGCAGCGTCCTACGAGCAGTACTTC
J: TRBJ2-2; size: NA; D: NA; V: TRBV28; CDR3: CASTPRVNTGELFF; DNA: TGTGCCAGCACGCCTCGCGTGAACACCGGGGAGCTGTTTTTT
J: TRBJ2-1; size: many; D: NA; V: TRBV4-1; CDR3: CASSQDYLVGSDEQFF; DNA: TGCGCCAGCAGCCAAGATTATTTGGTCGGGTCCGATGAGCAGTTCTTC
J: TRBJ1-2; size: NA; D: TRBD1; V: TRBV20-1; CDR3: CSAGTGVGCTF; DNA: TGCAGTGCCGGTACAGGGGTTGGCTGCACCTTC
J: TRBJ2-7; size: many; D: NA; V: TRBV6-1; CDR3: CASSEAGSYEQYF; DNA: TGTGCCAGCAGTGAAGCGGGTTCCTACGAGCAGTACTTC
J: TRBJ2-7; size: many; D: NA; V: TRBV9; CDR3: CASSVGGQLYYEQYF; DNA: TGTGCCAGCAGCGTAGGAGGACAGCTATATTACGAGCAGTACTTC